The source of this T cell receptor beta chain is a study of blood T cell repertoires in COVID-19. Study background: Samples of COVID-19 (acute and convalescent) were obtained from the United States, Italy and Spain.

In this sample, this clone turned up once. V was trimmed by 1 base and J by 5 bases, leaving 8 bases between them. The CDR3 extends over 13 amino acids. The germline CDR1 and CDR2 sequences are SGHTA and FQGNSA. The table came from immunoSEQ multiplex PCR; TCRdb's copy has only in-frame clones and leaves some out. The sample shows 62,000 or so clones, 88% of them seen only once. The TCR originated in a human donor in a cohort sampled during active COVID-19. This chain links TRBV7-2 with TRBJ1-2; D is uncertain. The sample was peripheral blood. CDR3 residues: CASSLGGPYGYTF. The CDR3 DNA reads as TGTGCCAGCAGCTTAGGCGGCCCGTATGGCTACACCTTC.